The 16 T cell receptor beta chains presented below share a single source sample, sequenced in a study of blood T cell repertoires in COVID-19. Generated by immunoSEQ multiplex PCR, the TCRdb table keeps only in-frame clones and is missing some. The data show about 210,000 clones, about 86% seen once. The sequencing input was peripheral blood. These receptor sequences come from a man aged 50 or older with active or convalescent COVID-19.

The chain employs TRBV27 and TRBJ1-2; possible D gene TRBD1, 5 bases. This CDR3 is built from 15 residues. Germline CDR1 and CDR2: MNHEY and SMNVEV (reference sequence). Trimming removed 7 bases at V and 4 bases at J, with 19 bases between. The DNA for the CDR3 is TGTGCCAGCACGATACTAGGGGAGGGAACCTATGGCTACACCTTC. Protein sequence: CASTILGEGTYGYTF.

The V gene is TRBV18, the J gene TRBJ2-7, with 11 bases aligning to TRBD1. The CDR3 is made up of 14 amino acids. V trimming: 5 bases; J trimming: 3 bases; junction bases outside the gene matches: 3. CDR1 KGHSH and CDR2 LQKENI come from the germline V gene. This chain's CDR3 is CASSTGTGGYEQYF. The CDR3 coding sequence is TGTGCCAGCTCAACCGGGACAGGGGGCTACGAGCAGTACTTC.

V and J are TRBV18 and TRBJ1-2; D perhaps matches TRBD1 (6 bases). V was cut by 3 bases and J by 14 bases, with 13 bases left in between. This CDR3 spans 11 amino acids. Germline V lookup: CDR1 KGHSH, CDR2 LQKENI. For the CDR3, the DNA is TGTGCCAGCTCACCCGAACAGGGTTATACCTTC. This codes for CASSPEQGYTF.

The chain is built from TRBV5-1 and TRBJ2-3; 7 bases align to TRBD2. With 0 bases clipped from V and 2 bases from J, the junction kept 3 bases outside the gene matches. Per germline, CDR1 SGHRS and CDR2 YFSETQ. The CDR3 spans 15 residues. CDR3 loop: CASSLGGTTTDTQYF. The CDR3 region has the DNA TGCGCCAGCAGCTTGGGGGGGACTACCACAGATACGCAGTATTTT.

This sequence joins TRBV6-1 and TRBJ2-3; a possible D gene is TRBD2 (5 bases). The CDR3 is made up of 15 amino acids. Trimming left V 1 base short and J 4 bases short, with 12 bases between. Germline CDR1 and CDR2: MNHNS and SASEGT. The CDR3: CASSEDRLRSDTQYF. The CDR3 DNA follows: TGTGCCAGCAGTGAAGACCGACTAAGGTCAGATACGCAGTATTTT.

V and J are TRBV28 and TRBJ1-2; D may be TRBD1 (5 bases). Germline V gene sequence: CDR1 MDHEN, CDR2 SYDVKM. This CDR3 spans 12 amino acids. Trimming took 8 bases from V and 6 from J, leaving 13 bases between them. As DNA, the CDR3 is TGTGCCAGCTGGGTAGGGGCACATGGCTACACCTTC. Its protein is CASWVGAHGYTF.

This rearrangement joins TRBV5-1 to TRBJ1-2, with unresolved D. Between the trimmed V and J ends, which lost 6 bases and 0 bases, there was a span of 12 bases. CDR3 size: 14 residues. Germline V gives CDR1 SGHRS, CDR2 YFSETQ. DNA of the CDR3: TGCGCCAGCAACCCCAGAGGGTCTAACTATGGCTACACCTTC. Its protein is CASNPRGSNYGYTF.

This chain links TRBV12-5 with TRBJ1-1; 10 bases match TRBD1. Germline values: CDR1 LGHNT, CDR2 FRNRAP. The trim removed 6 bases at V and 5 bases at J, leaving 12 bases unmatched. This CDR3 comprises 16 residues. The CDR3 loop is CASGPGQGDFVTEAFF. Written as DNA, the CDR3 is TGTGCTAGTGGCCCCGGACAGGGGGATTTTGTGACTGAAGCTTTCTTT.

This clone was counted a few times. The same CDR3 can be traced to other DNA sequences in this sample. The rearrangement uses TRBV11-2 and TRBJ2-3; no reliable D call. CDR3 length: 12 residues. Looked up from germline, CDR1 is SGHAT and CDR2 is FQNNGV. Trimming removed 4 bases at V and 2 bases at J, with 4 bases between. The DNA for the CDR3 is TGTGCCAGCAGCTCTTACACAGATACGCAGTATTTT. Protein product: CASSSYTDTQYF.

The chain uses TRBV5-4 and TRBJ2-5; 13 bases map to TRBD2. The J segment lost 4 bases and the V segment lost 3 bases, leaving 12 bases of the junction unmatched. The CDR3 is made up of 18 amino acids. Germline CDR1 reads SGHNT; CDR2 reads YYREEE (reference sequence). The CDR3 DNA reads TGTGCCAGCAGCTCCCGAAGGACTAGCGGGGGTGCGGGAGAGACCCAGTACTTC. This codes for CASSSRRTSGGAGETQYF.

V usage is TRBV18 and J usage is TRBJ1-2; 7 nucleotides align to TRBD1. CDR1 is KGHSH, CDR2 LQKENI, per germline. The CDR3 extends over 13 amino acids. V lost 6 bases and J lost 6; bases outside the gene matches: 7. CDR3 residues: CASSPGQADGYTF. The CDR3, as DNA: TGTGCCAGCTCCCCTGGACAGGCTGATGGCTACACCTTC.

The CDR3 DNA is TGCGCCAGCAGCCCTGCCCGACTAGCGGGAGGGAGAGAGACCCAGTACTTC. Protein sequence: CASSPARLAGGRETQYF. This chain uses TRBV5-1 with TRBJ2-5; 14 bases line up with TRBD2. CDR3 length equals 17 residues. V lost 4 bases to trimming and J lost 4 bases; unmatched junction nucleotides: 9. Germline CDR1 reads SGHRS; CDR2 reads YFSETQ.

V gene TRBV6-5 combines with J gene TRBJ2-5, with D possibly matching TRBD2 (6 bases). Trimming cost V 4 bases and J 1 base, with 10 bases left between them. The CDR3 spans 14 residues. Looked up from germline, CDR1 is MNHEY and CDR2 is SVGAGI. The CDR3 nucleotides are TGTGCCAGCAGTTCGACGGGACTCCAAGAGACCCAGTACTTC. This encodes CASSSTGLQETQYF.

CDR3: CATSPPGGYEQYF. CDR3 nucleotide sequence: TGTGCCACCTCACCCCCAGGGGGCTACGAGCAGTACTTC. The J gene is TRBJ2-7, the V gene TRBV6-6, with 7 bases aligning to TRBD1. The CDR3 contains 13 residues. J was trimmed by 3 bases and V by 10 bases; bases with no gene match: 9. Per the germline V gene, CDR1 is MNHNY and CDR2 is SVGAGI (reference sequence).

This CDR3 reads CASRGVETQYF. For the CDR3, the DNA is TGTGCCAGCAGAGGAGTAGAGACCCAGTACTTC. The chain is built from TRBV28 and TRBJ2-5; D uncertain. Trimming took off 6 bases at V and 4 bases at J, with 6 bases between the two ends. Germline V lookup: CDR1 MDHEN, CDR2 SYDVKM. This CDR3 spans 11 amino acids.

The rearrangement links TRBV18 to TRBJ1-2, with TRBD1 matching over 9 bases. CDR3 length: 15 amino acids. The ends lost 3 bases at V and 8 bases at J; junction bases unmatched: 10. Germline CDR1 and CDR2: KGHSH and LQKENI. In DNA form, the CDR3 reads TGTGCCAGCTCACCCCAACCACAGGGGGCGGACGGCTACACCTTC. Translation: CASSPQPQGADGYTF.